Following are 27 T cell receptor beta chains from one sample sequenced in a study of cytomegalovirus exposure and HLA in healthy donors. 13 Jbeta primers and 60 Vbeta primers were used for the PCR. TCRdb keeps only in-frame clones here, not all; method: immunoSEQ multiplex PCR. The sample records about 120,000 clones, over 8.5% being singletons. Sequenced input: PBMCs. These receptors were collected from a woman in her 40s in good health and CMV-seropositive.

The V gene is TRBV5-6, the J gene TRBJ1-2, with 9 nucleotides matching TRBD1. This CDR3 has 15 residues. The V gene end was trimmed by 0 bases and the J gene end by 8 bases; junction bases not matched to a gene: 8. Germline V gene data show CDR1 as SGHDT and CDR2 as YYEEEE. The chain's CDR3 is CASSLGIQGARGYTF. The DNA of the CDR3 is TGTGCCAGCAGCTTGGGAATACAGGGGGCGAGAGGCTACACCTTC.

This clone was counted only a few times. The rearrangement uses TRBV5-5 and TRBJ1-1; tentatively, D is TRBD1 (5 bases). V was trimmed by 0 bases and J by 4 bases, leaving 7 bases between them. CDR1 SGHKS and CDR2 YYEKEE come from the germline V gene (reference sequence). This CDR3 contains 13 residues. CDR3 in amino acids: CASSLGRGTEAFF. CDR3 in DNA: TGTGCCAGCAGCTTGGGGAGGGGCACTGAAGCTTTCTTT.

The table lists this clone with a few counts. The chain links TRBV7-2 to TRBJ1-1, with 9 bases lining up with TRBD1. The CDR3 spans 14 residues. Per germline, CDR1 SGHTA and CDR2 FQGNSA. Trimming removed 4 bases from V and 7 bases from J; junction bases left unmatched: 7. The CDR3 region has the DNA TGTGCCAGCAGCTCCGGACAGGGGATCATTGAAGCTTTCTTT. It specifies CASSSGQGIIEAFF.

This clone was seen a handful of times. The chain is built from TRBV14 and TRBJ2-1; 9 bases agree with TRBD2. V lost 0 bases and J lost 1; bases outside the gene matches: 7. The germline V gene encodes CDR1 SGHDN and CDR2 FVKESK. This CDR3 has 18 amino acids. Here the CDR3 DNA reads TGTGCCAGCAGCCAAGACGGGCGGGGGGGCTCTTCCTACAATGAGCAGTTCTTC. This codes for CASSQDGRGGSSYNEQFF. Complete variable domain (other parts from reference TRBV14 and TRBJ2-1): EAGVTQFPSHSVIEKGQTVTLRCDPISGHDNLYWYRRVMGKEIKFLLHFVKESKQDESGMPNNRFLAERTGGTYSTLKVQPAELEDSGVYFCASSQDGRGGSSYNEQFFGPGTRLTVL.

V gene TRBV9 combines with J gene TRBJ1-1, with 8 bases aligning to TRBD1. This CDR3 is built from 13 residues. The V gene's germline CDR1 is SGDLS and CDR2 YYNGEE. V trimming: 3 bases; J trimming: 4 bases; junction bases outside the gene matches: 2. CDR3 loop: CASSGQGITEAFF. As DNA, the CDR3 is TGTGCCAGCAGCGGACAGGGGATCACTGAAGCTTTCTTT.

With regard to this clone: Other nucleotide sequences in the sample specify the same CDR3. The gene calls are TRBV5-1 and TRBJ2-7, with TRBD1 matching 7 bases. This CDR3 contains 13 residues. In germline, CDR1 is SGHRS, CDR2 YFSETQ. J gave up 4 bases and V 4 bases, and 5 bases lay outside the gene matches. CDR3 sequence reads: CASSLDRVYEQYF. The CDR3 DNA reads as TGCGCCAGCAGCCTTGACAGGGTATACGAGCAGTACTTC.

A few counts support this clone. The gene calls are TRBV13 and TRBJ1-1, with D tentatively TRBD1 (6 bases). The germline gives CDR1 PRHDT, CDR2 FYEKMQ (reference sequence). The CDR3 runs to 17 residues. The V and J ends lost 5 bases and 0 bases respectively, with 19 bases between them. Here the CDR3 DNA reads TGTGCCAGCAGCCCGACGATTAACCGACAGGTGAACACTGAAGCTTTCTTT. As protein: CASSPTINRQVNTEAFF. Full variable domain (remainder filled in from reference TRBV13 and TRBJ1-1): AAGVIQSPRHLIKEKRETATLKCYPIPRHDTVYWYQQGPGQDPQFLISFYEKMQSDKGSIPDRFSAQQFSDYHSELNMSSLELGDSALYFCASSPTINRQVNTEAFFGQGTRLTVV.

This clone was counted only a few times. The gene calls are TRBV5-8 and TRBJ2-5; 7 nucleotides match TRBD1. Germline loops: CDR1 SGHTS, CDR2 YDEGEE. The CDR3 has 16 residues. The ends lost 3 bases at V and 4 bases at J; junction bases unmatched: 12. This CDR3 reads CASSSGTAQVGETQYF. For the CDR3, the DNA is TGTGCCAGCAGCTCGGGGACAGCCCAAGTGGGAGAGACCCAGTACTTC.

This clone was detected only a few times. The gene calls are TRBV7-9 and TRBJ1-1; 8 bases agree with TRBD1. The V gene end was trimmed by 7 bases and the J gene end by 1 base; junction bases not matched to a gene: 2. Per germline, CDR1 SEHNR and CDR2 FQNEAQ (reference sequence). The CDR3 loop spans 13 amino acids. The CDR3 loop is CASTDRGNTEAFF. CDR3 nucleotides: TGTGCCAGCACCGACAGGGGGAACACTGAAGCTTTCTTT.

The gene calls are TRBV5-4 and TRBJ2-7; tentatively, D is TRBD2 (6 bases). CDR1 and CDR2 (germline): SGHNT, YYREEE (reference sequence). V was clipped by 2 bases and J by 3 bases, with 12 bases between them. The CDR3 length is 14 residues. In DNA form, the CDR3 reads TGTGCCAGCAGCTTTGGAGGGGCTAACTACGAGCAGTACTTC. Translated, it gives CASSFGGANYEQYF.

The chain carries TRBV6-4 and TRBJ1-1, with D hard to call. Germline lookup yields CDR1 MRHNA and CDR2 SNTAGT. The CDR3 extends over 13 amino acids. Trimming took 6 bases from V and 2 from J, leaving 10 bases between them. CDR3 region: CASRLSSNTEAFF. For the CDR3, the DNA is TGTGCCAGCAGATTAAGTAGTAACACTGAAGCTTTCTTT.

The genes are TRBV7-2 and TRBJ1-4; D unresolved. Trimming pared 5 bases from V and 14 bases from J, leaving 15 bases between. Germline-derived CDR1 and CDR2 are SGHTA and FQGNSA. The CDR3 is 12 amino acids. The CDR3 sequence: CASSLGEGSLFF. The CDR3 region has the DNA TGTGCCAGCAGCCTCGGGGAGGGCAGTCTGTTTTTT.

This clone has just a few counts. V usage is TRBV10-1 and J usage is TRBJ1-6; 7 bases fit TRBD1. CDR1 WNHNN and CDR2 SYGVQD come from the germline V gene (reference sequence). With 6 bases clipped from V and 7 bases from J, the junction kept 6 bases outside the gene matches. The CDR3 runs to 14 residues. The CDR3 region is CASRGTAGNSPLHF. Written as DNA, the CDR3 is TGCGCCAGCAGGGGGACAGCCGGGAATTCACCCCTCCACTTT.

The rearrangement links TRBV29-1 to TRBJ1-2, with no clear D. Germline assignment: CDR1 SQVTM and CDR2 ANQGSEA. Trimming left V 5 bases short and J 6 bases short, with 10 bases between. The CDR3 runs 11 residues. Here the CDR3 DNA reads TGCAGCGTTCGGGTGGCAGATGGCTACACCTTC. This gives the protein CSVRVADGYTF. Filled out from reference TRBV29-1 and TRBJ1-2, the complete variable domain reads SAVISQKPSRDICQRGTSLTIQCQVDSQVTMMFWYRQQPGQSLTLIATANQGSEATYESGFVIDKFPISRPNLTFSTLTVSNMSPEDSSIYLCSVRVADGYTFGSGTRLTVV.

The rearrangement joins TRBV2 to TRBJ1-1; 7 bases are shared with TRBD1. The germline V gene encodes CDR1 SNHLY and CDR2 FYNNEI. The junction had 12 bases not matched to a gene; V was cut back by 2 bases and J by 3 bases. CDR3 length: 17 residues. CDR3 sequence: CASSERGRGARYTEAFF. Written as DNA, the CDR3 is TGTGCCAGCAGTGAAAGGGGCAGGGGGGCGAGGTACACTGAAGCTTTCTTT. Full variable domain (outside the CDR3, taken from reference TRBV2 and TRBJ1-1): EPEVTQTPSHQVTQMGQEVILRCVPISNHLYFYWYRQILGQKVEFLVSFYNNEISEKSEIFDDQFSVERPDGSNFTLKIRSTKLEDSAMYFCASSERGRGARYTEAFFGQGTRLTVV.

This sequence joins TRBV30 and TRBJ1-1; a possible D gene is TRBD1 (5 bases). CDR1 is GTSNPN, CDR2 SVGIG, per germline (reference sequence). CDR3 length equals 15 residues. Trimming left V 8 bases short and J 3 bases short, with 22 bases between. CDR3 nucleotide sequence: TGTGCCGCGGGGAGGGGAGGTATGGGGGACACTGAAGCTTTCTTT. Translation gives CAAGRGGMGDTEAFF.

This clone has only a few counts. The chain has TRBV28 and TRBJ2-7; D remains unclear. Germline V gene lookup returns CDR1 MDHEN and CDR2 SYDVKM. V was shortened by 5 bases and J by 4 bases, with 21 bases between the two germline ends. The CDR3 is 16 residues long. CDR3 sequence: CASSEKIMMLLYEQYF. CDR3 DNA: TGTGCCAGCAGTGAAAAGATCATGATGCTACTTTACGAGCAGTACTTC.

The chain joins TRBV7-2 to TRBJ1-4, with D unresolved. CDR1 SGHTA and CDR2 FQGNSA come from the germline V gene. The CDR3 sequence is 14 residues long. V was trimmed by 1 base and J by 5 bases, leaving 8 bases between them. CDR3 sequence (DNA): TGTGCCAGCAGCTTAGTCAGAAACAATGAAAAACTGTTTTTT. This sequence encodes CASSLVRNNEKLFF.

This clone has only a few counts. The chain employs TRBV5-5 and TRBJ1-1; 8 nucleotides agree with TRBD1. Germline CDR1 is SGHKS and CDR2 is YYEKEE (reference sequence). Germline trimming cut 7 bases from V and 1 base from J; bases unmatched to any gene: 0. There are 12 residues in the CDR3. The CDR3 bases are TGTGCCAGCGGACAGGGGAACACTGAAGCTTTCTTT. This sequence encodes CASGQGNTEAFF.

This clone was counted between two and nine times. V and J are TRBV9 and TRBJ1-5; 7 nucleotides line up with TRBD1. The length of the CDR3 is 15 residues. Unmatched junction bases numbered 9, after V lost 2 bases and J lost 7 bases. Germline V gene lookup returns CDR1 SGDLS and CDR2 YYNGEE. DNA of the CDR3: TGTGCCAGCAGCGTGACAGGGTCCCTGGTACAGCCCCAGCATTTT. Its translation: CASSVTGSLVQPQHF.

This sequence joins TRBV28 and TRBJ2-7; D call uncertain. The CDR3 is 13 residues long. Deletions cut 6 bases from V and 5 bases from J, with 14 bases between. Germline assignment: CDR1 MDHEN and CDR2 SYDVKM. The CDR3 loop is CASSLPTSDEQYF. DNA for the CDR3: TGTGCCAGCAGCCTTCCGACCAGCGACGAGCAGTACTTC.

Comments on this clone: Distinct nucleotide sequences in the sample also encode this CDR3. CDR3 in amino acids: CASSPGQANEKLFF. The CDR3 DNA is TGTGCCAGCAGTCCGGGACAGGCCAATGAAAAACTGTTTTTT. The chain joins TRBV7-2 to TRBJ1-4; TRBD1 matches at 8 bases. CDR1 and CDR2 from the germline V gene are SGHTA and FQGNSA. The V gene end was trimmed by 6 bases and the J gene end by 5 bases; junction bases not matched to a gene: 5. The CDR3 extends over 14 amino acids.

This clone was picked up a small number of times. V and J are TRBV6-1 and TRBJ1-1; TRBD1 aligns across 7 bases. The CDR3 extends over 14 amino acids. The germline CDR1 and CDR2 sequences are MNHNS and SASEGT. Germline trimming cut 4 bases from V and 4 bases from J; bases unmatched to any gene: 6. The CDR3 sequence is CASSAAGTATEAFF. In nucleotides, the CDR3 is TGTGCCAGCAGTGCTGCGGGGACAGCCACTGAAGCTTTCTTT.

The chain uses TRBV9 and TRBJ1-1; no definite D call. The CDR3 is made up of 15 amino acids. Trimming removed 0 bases at V and 4 bases at J, with 13 bases between. CDR1 is SGDLS and CDR2 is YYNGEE in the germline V gene. The CDR3 coding sequence is TGTGCCAGCAGCGTAGGAATCGCGGGGAGCACTGAAGCTTTCTTT. This codes for CASSVGIAGSTEAFF. The full variable domain, in which reference TRBV9 and TRBJ1-1 provide the parts outside the CDR3, is DSGVTQTPKHLITATGQRVTLRCSPRSGDLSVYWYQQSLDQGLQFLIQYYNGEERAKGNILERFSAQQFPDLHSELNLSSLELGDSALYFCASSVGIAGSTEAFFGQGTRLTVV.

This clone has more than one count but fewer than ten. V is TRBV6-5 and J is TRBJ1-3; D is ambiguous. The V and J ends lost 8 bases and 0 bases respectively, with 5 bases between them. The CDR3 consists of 12 residues. From germline, CDR1 is MNHEY and CDR2 SVGAGI. The CDR3 DNA reads TGTGCCAGCGGGAGCTCTGGAAACACCATATATTTT. Translated: CASGSSGNTIYF.

In its sample, this clone was seen a few times. J is TRBJ1-2 and V is TRBV5-1; tentatively, D is TRBD1 (5 bases). The CDR3 totals 15 residues. The ends were cut back, 5 bases at V and 5 bases at J, with 19 bases in the middle. Germline V gene data show CDR1 as SGHRS and CDR2 as YFSETQ. The CDR3 region is CASRTSRDSTYGYTF. The DNA of the CDR3 is TGCGCCAGCAGAACCTCCCGAGACAGTACTTATGGCTACACCTTC.

J is TRBJ1-5 and V is TRBV2; D is unresolved. CDR1 and CDR2 (germline): SNHLY, FYNNEI. CDR3 length: 14 amino acids. V gave up 6 bases and J gave up 7 bases, with 16 bases separating them. The CDR3 DNA sequence: TGTGCCAGCAGATACCGGGAGAATGGGCAGCCCCAGCATTTT. This sequence encodes CASRYRENGQPQHF.